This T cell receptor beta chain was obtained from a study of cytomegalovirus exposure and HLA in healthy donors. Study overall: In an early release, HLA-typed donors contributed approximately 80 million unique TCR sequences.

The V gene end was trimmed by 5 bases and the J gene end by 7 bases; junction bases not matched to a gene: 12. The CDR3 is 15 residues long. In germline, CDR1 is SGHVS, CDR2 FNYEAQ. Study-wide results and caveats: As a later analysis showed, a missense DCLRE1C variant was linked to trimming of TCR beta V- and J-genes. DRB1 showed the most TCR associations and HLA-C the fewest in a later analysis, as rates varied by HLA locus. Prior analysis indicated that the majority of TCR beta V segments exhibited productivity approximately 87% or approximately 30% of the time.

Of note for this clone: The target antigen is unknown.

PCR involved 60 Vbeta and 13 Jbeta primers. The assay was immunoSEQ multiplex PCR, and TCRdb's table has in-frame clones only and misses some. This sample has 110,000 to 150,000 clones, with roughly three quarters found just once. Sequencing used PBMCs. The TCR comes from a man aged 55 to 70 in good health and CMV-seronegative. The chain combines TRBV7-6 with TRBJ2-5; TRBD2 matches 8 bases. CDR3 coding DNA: TGTGCCAGCAGCGGACAATTGGGCGGGGGGTCGACCCAGTACTTC. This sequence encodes CASSGQLGGGSTQYF.